The sequence of this T cell receptor beta chain was determined in a study of cytomegalovirus exposure and HLA in healthy donors listed by TCRdb under 2017. Concerning the study at large: An earlier analysis of some 620 of the donors reported approximately 260 Gb of sequence data and around 110 million unique TCR beta sequences obtained from about 170 million T cells. The study combined high-throughput TCR immunosequencing, statistical association of individual TCRs with disease status, and machine learning to predict cytomegalovirus infection status. Typing coverage varied by locus: about 629-640 donors for A, B, C, DRB1 and DQB1; roughly 520 for DQA1; around 610 for DPA1; approximately 470 for DPB1. The T cell repertoires of around 670 subjects were profiled by immunosequencing and related to cytomegalovirus serostatus. In the later analysis, no new phenotypic data were used to find candidate immune exposures; instead, reliance was placed on TCR beta sequences and their occurrence across donors. Genome-wide SNP genotypes for about 65% of the roughly 700 donors were used in a later genetic analysis, which treated that subset as a discovery cohort. HLA typing included class I and class II loci at four-digit resolution. About five DR-DQ haplotypes were handled as single units for association and clustering because linkage in the cohort was strong. All discovery cohort repertoires had been generated on a single sequencing platform. Of the 398 genotyped donors, 81% were placed in the genetic ancestry cluster associated with self-reported Caucasian donors. The study aimed to test whether signatures of past pathogen exposure could be identified by cataloging public T cell receptors. An early release covering 500 to 750 HLA-typed donors comprised approximately 290 gigabases of sequencing data and about 90 million unique TCR sequences. Donor age, sex, ethnicity and CMV serostatus were compiled together with the repertoire data. A separate validation cohort of over 95 different subjects was used in addition to the roughly 670-subject first cohort. Among almost 400 genotyped donors of the cohort, an average of 235,054 unique TCR beta nucleotide sequences were sequenced per donor, around 18% of them non-productive. A later analysis re-analyzed previously published TCR beta repertoires from 650 to 800 donors and added high-resolution HLA genotyping to study TCR occurrence patterns. In an earlier analysis of 500 to 650 of the donors, high-throughput TCR beta sequencing was used to judge whether each TCR beta V gene segment behaved as functional or pseudogenic. Points the paper makes about the study in general: In the study, around 150 TCR beta chains were listed as associated with cytomegalovirus. Compared with the roughly 700-donor mean, donors in an Asian-associated ancestry cluster had fewer N-insertions in productive TCRs, according to a later genetic analysis. Assigning TCR associations to individual alleles was difficult when HLA alleles, especially DR and DQ, strongly co-occurred. In a later analysis, HLA-associated TCR beta chains were found to be more clonally expanded and to have lower generation probabilities than equally common non-associated chains. At a false discovery rate of 0.05, a later analysis linked about 16,000 TCR beta sequences to specific HLA alleles. Broadly in line with IMGT annotations, most TCR beta V segments showed up in productive rearrangements about 87% or about 30% of the time in an earlier analysis of about 500 of the donors. The cohort was sequenced for TCR beta chains only, and without alpha or paired-chain data the features that could be detected were limited. According to a later analysis, TCR association rates differed among HLA loci, with DRB1 alleles showing the most associated TCRs and HLA-C alleles showing the fewest. Presence/absence analyses assumed roughly uniform sequencing depth across donors, an assumption that may not hold. A further reported finding was that TCR beta sequences accurately predicted the HLA-A and HLA-B alleles for most subjects in the first cohort. Several of the top co-occurrence clusters appeared to be linked to parvovirus B19, influenza, CMV and Epstein-Barr virus, according to a later analysis. In a later genetic analysis, a missense DCLRE1C variant was associated with V-gene and J-gene trimming of TCR beta chains, and the association was replicated in an independent cohort. For the cohort, immune exposure information was limited to CMV serostatus. The authors suggested that the approach could potentially be generalized to other disease states and immunological phenotypes. While some public TCRs were present in many individuals, most TCR sequences turned up only very rarely across donors. According to a later analysis, most CMV-associated TCR beta chains appeared to be HLA-restricted, and the HLA associations seemed to be driven largely by CMV exposure. Correlated functional status among segregating V segments might reflect linkage disequilibrium, but an unknown experimental factor could not be ruled out. Because some donors lacked HLA typing at each locus, the association tests relied only on the typed subset. Seventeen rarely observed V segments, including chromosome 9 orphons, were excluded from the earlier analysis of about 500 of the donors because counts were too low. The classifier was reported to diagnose cytomegalovirus status with high specificity and sensitivity in both the original cohort and the validation cohort. A cluster of highly shared sequence variants was judged likely to represent a technical artifact of the sequencing pipeline. In vitro tests confirmed that three of the cytomegalovirus-associated TCR beta chains recognize cytomegalovirus antigens.

The library relied on the immunoSEQ multiplex PCR assay. For the multiplex PCR, a mixture combining 60 forward primers for TCR Vbeta segments and 13 reverse primers for TCR Jbeta segments was used. The CDR3 region of rearranged TCR beta genes was amplified from genomic DNA by a multiplex PCR assay. The Illumina HiSeq System was used to sequence the amplified TCR beta libraries as 87-base-pair reads. The paper's data handling went like this. A later analysis counted some 74 million unique TCR beta chains across the 666 repertoires, and 10 million to 12 million of these chains were shared by at least two donors. Raw reads were error-corrected and collapsed into unique sequences with a nearest-neighbor algorithm that merged closely related sequences to remove PCR and sequencing errors. CDR3 sequences were aligned to IMGT reference sequences to assign V, D and J gene segments. For a sequence to be retained, a match of at least six nucleotides to both a V gene segment and a J gene segment was required. Rearrangements were classified as productive when the CDR3 lacked stop codons and remained in frame with V and J, and all other rearrangements were classified as non-productive. Following IMGT convention, CDR3 was defined as the stretch from the second conserved V-encoded cysteine to the conserved J-encoded phenylalanine. In an earlier analysis of more than 550 of the donors, sequences lacking an unambiguous match to a single V gene segment were excluded. In an earlier analysis of roughly 500 of the donors, V segments were called functional above 56.7% productive rearrangements and were called segregating when the between-donor standard deviation exceeded 5%. A statistical classification framework was developed to diagnose cytomegalovirus status using the catalog of TCR beta chain sequences. V and J gene assignment, in a later analysis, came from comparing TCR nucleotide sequences with IMGT/GENE-DB human TR gene sequences. Using the TCRdist pipeline, a later analysis assigned CDR3 sequences along with most-parsimonious VDJ recombination scenarios. In a later analysis, each TCR beta chain was defined by its CDR3 amino acid sequence together with its V-gene family, and reads without a unique V-gene family were excluded. A later analysis removed several hundred highly shared, low-generation-probability nucleotide sequences to deal with suspected cross-contamination and a sequencing artifact. In a later analysis, a clonal expansion index for each public chain was calculated from normalized within-repertoire ranks of inferred template counts. Generation probabilities in a later analysis came from a VDJ recombination model fitted to out-of-frame rearrangements, and those results were checked against IGoR. A later analysis scored TCR-TCR, TCR-HLA and TCR-CMV co-occurrence with hypergeometric tests, applying a repertoire-size bias correction to TCR pairs. To estimate false discovery rates, a later analysis permuted the HLA or CMV assignments 20 times. A later analysis grouped co-occurring TCRs with DBSCAN, adding TCRdist sequence similarity when clustering within HLA-allele-positive subsets. For co-occurrence clustering, repertoires with fewer than 30,000 or more than 120,000 public chains were excluded, along with roughly 5 repertoires with anomalous nucleotide sharing. Imported from immuneACCESS, the table was reduced by TCRdb to in-frame sequences with V and J called. These copies leave out some clones; in studies compared against another copy, an unresolved V gene accounts for under half, and the cause of the remainder is not known. From that table come the V and J calls and clone size; the DNA was used to work out D and trimming. Across this sample there are approximately 200,000 clones, with around 80% seen only once. The top ten clones comprise about 1.9% of the sample.

The cohort comprised fewer than 700 healthy bone marrow donors. At the time of sampling, every cohort member was nominally healthy, though immune exposures that went unrecorded were likely present. The donor was CMV seronegative and was included in the group of a few hundred seronegative cohort members. Every donor gave a peripheral blood sample, and the peripheral blood mononuclear cells from that sample were used for TCR beta sequencing. Genomic DNA extraction from the blood cell samples was performed with the Qiagen DNeasy Blood Extraction Kit. This clone turned up a few times. Its antigen is still unknown. No base quality values were provided; no much bigger clone lies one nucleotide off. The sequenced sample consisted of PBMCs. The source is a man aged 25 to 40 in good health and CMV-seronegative.

CDR3 reads: CASIPQLRAGVSYEQYF. The bases are TGTGCCAGCATCCCCCAACTCCGAGCGGGAGTTAGTTACGAGCAGTACTTC. The chain joins TRBV13 to TRBJ2-5; TRBD2 aligns with 8 central bases. The closer fit of TRBJ2-7 to the DNA end suggests the J call may be wrong. Sequences PRHDT (CDR1) and FYEKMQ (CDR2) are obtained from the germline V gene (reference sequence). Spanning cysteine to phenylalanine, the CDR3 consists of 17 amino acids. Just CDR3 DNA is preserved here, 51 bases in frame from base 1.